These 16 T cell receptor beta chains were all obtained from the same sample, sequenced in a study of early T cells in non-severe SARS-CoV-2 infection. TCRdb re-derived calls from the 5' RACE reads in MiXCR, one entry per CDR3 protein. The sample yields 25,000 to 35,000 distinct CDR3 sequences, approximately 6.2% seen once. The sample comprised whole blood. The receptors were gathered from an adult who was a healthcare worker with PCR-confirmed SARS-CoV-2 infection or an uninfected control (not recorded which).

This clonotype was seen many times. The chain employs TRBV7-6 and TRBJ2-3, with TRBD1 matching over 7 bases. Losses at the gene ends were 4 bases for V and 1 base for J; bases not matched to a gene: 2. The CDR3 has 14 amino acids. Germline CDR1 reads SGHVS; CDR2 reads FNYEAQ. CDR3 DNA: TGTGCCAGCAGCTGGGACAGAGGCACAGATACGCAGTATTTT. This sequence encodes CASSWDRGTDTQYF.

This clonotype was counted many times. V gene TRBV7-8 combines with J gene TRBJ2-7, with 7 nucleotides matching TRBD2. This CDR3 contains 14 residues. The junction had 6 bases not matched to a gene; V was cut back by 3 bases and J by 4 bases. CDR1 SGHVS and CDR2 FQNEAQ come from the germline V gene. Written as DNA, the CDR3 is TGTGCCAGCAGCTTGTTGCGGGAGAAGTACGAGCAGTACTTC. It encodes CASSLLREKYEQYF.

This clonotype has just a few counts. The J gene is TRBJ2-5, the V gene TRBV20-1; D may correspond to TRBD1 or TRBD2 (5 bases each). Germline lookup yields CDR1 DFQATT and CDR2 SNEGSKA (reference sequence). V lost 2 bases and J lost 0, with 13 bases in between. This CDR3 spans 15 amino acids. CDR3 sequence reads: CSARFREPYQETQYF. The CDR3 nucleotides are TGCAGTGCTAGATTCAGGGAGCCGTACCAAGAGACCCAGTACTTC.

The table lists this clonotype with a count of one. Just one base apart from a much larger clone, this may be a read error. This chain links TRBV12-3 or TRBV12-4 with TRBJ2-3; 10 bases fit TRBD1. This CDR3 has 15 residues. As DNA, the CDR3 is TGTGCCAGCAGTTCCCGCCGGGACAGGGGCGATATGCAGTATTTT. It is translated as CASSSRRDRGDMQYF.

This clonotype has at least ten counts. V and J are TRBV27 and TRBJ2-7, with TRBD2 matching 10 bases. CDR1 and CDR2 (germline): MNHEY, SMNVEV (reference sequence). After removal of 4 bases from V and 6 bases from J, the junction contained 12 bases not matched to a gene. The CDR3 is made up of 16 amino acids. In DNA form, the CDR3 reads TGTGCCAGCAGTTCCACACTTACTAGCGGGATAACCGAGCAGTACTTC. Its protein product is CASSSTLTSGITEQYF.

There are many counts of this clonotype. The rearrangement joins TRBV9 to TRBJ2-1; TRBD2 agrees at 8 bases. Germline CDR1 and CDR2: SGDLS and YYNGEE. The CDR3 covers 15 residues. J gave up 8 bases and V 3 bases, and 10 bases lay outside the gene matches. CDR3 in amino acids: CASSASGSNVHEQFF. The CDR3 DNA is TGTGCCAGCAGCGCCAGCGGGAGTAATGTTCATGAGCAGTTCTTC.

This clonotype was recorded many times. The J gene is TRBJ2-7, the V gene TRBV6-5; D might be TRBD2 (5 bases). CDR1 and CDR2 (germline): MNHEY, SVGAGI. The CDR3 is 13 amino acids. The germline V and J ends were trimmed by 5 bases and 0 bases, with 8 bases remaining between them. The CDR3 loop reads CASSRGPSYEQYF. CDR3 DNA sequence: TGTGCCAGCAGTCGCGGGCCCTCCTACGAGCAGTACTTC.

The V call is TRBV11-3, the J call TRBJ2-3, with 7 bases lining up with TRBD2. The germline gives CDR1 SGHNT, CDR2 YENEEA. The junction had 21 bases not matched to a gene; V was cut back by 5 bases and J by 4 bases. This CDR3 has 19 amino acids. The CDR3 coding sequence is TGTGCCAGCAGCCTCCGGTCTATTGGCGGGAGAAGCATCCCAGATACGCAGTATTTT. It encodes CASSLRSIGGRSIPDTQYF.

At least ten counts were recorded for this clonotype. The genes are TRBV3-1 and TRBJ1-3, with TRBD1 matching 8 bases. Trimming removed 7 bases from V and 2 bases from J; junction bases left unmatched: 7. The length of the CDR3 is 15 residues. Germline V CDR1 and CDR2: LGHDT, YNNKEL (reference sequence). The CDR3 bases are TGTGCCAGCACCGACAGGGGAATTCCTGGAAACACCATATATTTT. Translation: CASTDRGIPGNTIYF.

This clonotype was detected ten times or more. In nucleotides, the CDR3 is TGTGCCAGCAGCTTAGATACTTGGAACTCCTACGAGCAGTACTTC. Residues: CASSLDTWNSYEQYF. The rearrangement links TRBV7-9 to TRBJ2-7, with D unclear. V dropped 1 base and J dropped 0 bases, with 10 bases sitting between them. CDR1 is SEHNR and CDR2 is FQNEAQ in the germline V gene (reference sequence). There are 15 residues in the CDR3.

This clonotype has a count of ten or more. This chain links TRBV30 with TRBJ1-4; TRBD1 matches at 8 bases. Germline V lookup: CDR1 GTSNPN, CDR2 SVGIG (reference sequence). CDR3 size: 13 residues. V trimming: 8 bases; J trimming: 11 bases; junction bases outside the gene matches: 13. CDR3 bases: TGTGCCCGAAACGCCGGGACAGGAGGTAAACTGTTTTTT. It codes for CARNAGTGGKLFF.

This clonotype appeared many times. The CDR3, as DNA: TGTGCCAGCAGCTTAGTGGTACAGCCTACCGGGGAGCTGTTTTTT. It codes for CASSLVVQPTGELFF. The chain combines TRBV11-3 with TRBJ2-2; no clear D gene. The CDR3 spans 15 residues. CDR1 is SGHNT and CDR2 is YENEEA in the germline V gene. V was clipped by 1 base and J by 5 bases, with 11 bases between them.

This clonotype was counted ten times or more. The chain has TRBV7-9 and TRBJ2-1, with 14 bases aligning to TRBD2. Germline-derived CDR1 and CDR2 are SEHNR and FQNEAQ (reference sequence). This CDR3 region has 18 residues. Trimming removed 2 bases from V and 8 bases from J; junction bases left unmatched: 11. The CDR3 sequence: CASSLRSLGTSGSDEQFF. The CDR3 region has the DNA TGTGCCAGCAGCTTACGCTCGCTCGGGACTAGCGGGAGCGATGAGCAGTTCTTC.

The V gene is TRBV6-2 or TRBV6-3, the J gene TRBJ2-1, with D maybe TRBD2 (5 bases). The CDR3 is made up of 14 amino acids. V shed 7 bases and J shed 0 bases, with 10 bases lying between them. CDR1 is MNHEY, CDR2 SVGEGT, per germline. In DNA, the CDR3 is TGTGCCAGCACCAGCGGATCCTCCTACAATGAGCAGTTCTTC. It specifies CASTSGSSYNEQFF.

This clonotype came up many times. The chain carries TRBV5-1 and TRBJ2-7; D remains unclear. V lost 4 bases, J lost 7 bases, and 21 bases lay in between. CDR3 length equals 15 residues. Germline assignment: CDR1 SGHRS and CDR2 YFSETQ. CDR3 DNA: TGCGCCAGCAGCCCCCTCGGTAGGAGTTCGGGTGAGCAGTACTTC. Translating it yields CASSPLGRSSGEQYF.

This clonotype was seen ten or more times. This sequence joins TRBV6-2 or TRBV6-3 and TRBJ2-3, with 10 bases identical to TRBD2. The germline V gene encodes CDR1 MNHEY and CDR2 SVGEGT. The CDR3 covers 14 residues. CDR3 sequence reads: CALYQREGPDTQYF. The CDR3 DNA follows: TGTGCGCTATACCAGCGGGAGGGCCCAGATACGCAGTATTTT.